This TCR beta chain stems from a study of T-cell memory formation after mild COVID-19. The table lists this clonotype with a few counts. From the 5' RACE reads, TCRdb called clonotypes with MiXCR, one entry per CDR3 protein. The profile shows about 400,000 distinct CDR3 sequences, 13% to 15% of them singletons. The sequenced material came from PBMCs or a T cell subset sorted from them (not recorded which). The TCR comes from a man aged 18 to 35 who had mild COVID-19 (a few samples of this study predate the infection). Cell type and time point are not known.

The CDR3 protein is CASSQTGEGRKGYTF. CDR3 coding DNA: TGCGCCAGCAGCCAGACGGGTGAGGGGCGAAAAGGCTACACCTTC. The V call is TRBV4-3, the J call TRBJ1-2; D possibly corresponds to TRBD1 (5 bases). The CDR3 runs to 15 residues. Between the trimmed V and J ends, which lost 3 bases and 8 bases, there was a span of 19 bases. Germline assignment: CDR1 LGHNA and CDR2 YSLEER.